The 10 T cell receptor beta chains given below trace back to one sample, sequenced in a study of siplizumab effects on memory and regulatory T cells. Data came from immunoSEQ multiplex PCR; TCRdb stores just in-frame clones and leaves some out. Here the sample spans about 100,000 clones, less than 95% being singletons. The source material was non-Treg CD4+ T cells sorted from blood. The source is a human donor in good health.

V gene TRBV11-2 combines with J gene TRBJ2-1; possibly TRBD1 or TRBD2 for D (5 bases each). The V gene lost 4 bases and the J gene lost 5 bases, with 15 bases spanning the gap. The germline CDR1 and CDR2 sequences are SGHAT and FQNNGV. This CDR3 is 15 amino acids long. CDR3 in amino acids: CASSSTGTMNNEQFF. The CDR3 DNA reads as TGTGCCAGCAGCTCAACCGGGACCATGAACAATGAGCAGTTCTTC.

The chain couples TRBV6-1 to TRBJ2-1, with 9 bases aligning to TRBD2. CDR1 is MNHNS, CDR2 SASEGT, per germline. CDR3 length: 14 amino acids. Trimming took 6 bases from V and 4 from J; bases not matched to a gene: 4. CDR3 bases: TGTGCCAGCAGCCCTAGCGGGACATACAATGAGCAGTTCTTC. Protein product: CASSPSGTYNEQFF.

This clone was detected once. This chain joins TRBV9 and TRBJ2-3; no clear D. This CDR3 comprises 15 residues. Germline assignment: CDR1 SGDLS and CDR2 YYNGEE. Between the trimmed V and J ends, which lost 0 bases and 4 bases, there was a span of 12 bases. As DNA, the CDR3 is TGTGCCAGCAGCGTAGAGGTTAGGGTTTCAGATACGCAGTATTTT. Residues: CASSVEVRVSDTQYF.

A remark on this clone: Other DNA sequences in the same sample also yield this CDR3. The chain couples TRBV7-3 to TRBJ2-3; weak D call: TRBD2 (6 bases). The V and J ends lost 0 bases and 3 bases respectively, with 10 bases between them. Per germline, CDR1 SGHTA and CDR2 FQGTGA. The CDR3 totals 15 residues. The CDR3 protein is CASSLTSGSTDTQYF. The DNA for the CDR3 is TGTGCCAGCAGCTTAACGAGCGGGTCGACAGATACGCAGTATTTT.

This chain links TRBV11-2 with TRBJ2-7; D is unresolved. The germline CDR1 and CDR2 sequences are SGHAT and FQNNGV. The V end was cut by 5 bases, the J end by 7 bases, with 9 bases between. The CDR3 is 11 residues long. CDR3 protein: CASSQHGEQYF. CDR3 nucleotide sequence: TGTGCCAGCAGCCAACATGGGGAGCAGTACTTC. Supplemented by reference TRBV11-2 and TRBJ2-7, the full variable domain reads EAGVAQSPRYKIIEKRQSVAFWCNPISGHATLYWYQQILGQGPKLLIQFQNNGVVDDSQLPKDRFSAERLKGVDSTLKIQPAKLEDSAVYLCASSQHGEQYFGPGTRLTVT.

This chain connects TRBV9 to TRBJ2-1, with 9 bases matching TRBD2. The CDR3 contains 19 residues. CDR1 is SGDLS, CDR2 YYNGEE, per germline. V trimming: 0 bases; J trimming: 0 bases; junction bases outside the gene matches: 10. CDR3 sequence: CASSVGGRAFLSSYNEQFF. Written as DNA, the CDR3 is TGTGCCAGCAGCGTAGGCGGGAGGGCCTTTCTCAGCTCCTACAATGAGCAGTTCTTC.

CDR3 sequence reads: CASSLGLGLGLANTDTQYF. CDR3 DNA: TGTGCCAGCAGCTTGGGACTCGGTTTGGGACTAGCGAACACAGATACGCAGTATTTT. The chain links TRBV7-9 to TRBJ2-3; 10 positions agree with TRBD2. The CDR3 runs 19 residues. V lost 3 bases and J lost 2; bases outside the gene matches: 14. From germline, CDR1 is SEHNR and CDR2 FQNEAQ (reference sequence).

The chain links TRBV5-6 to TRBJ2-1, with D tentatively TRBD2 (5 bases). The germline V gene has CDR1 SGHDT and CDR2 YYEEEE. The CDR3 is made up of 13 amino acids. The ends were cut back, 3 bases at V and 4 bases at J, with 8 bases in the middle. CDR3 protein: CASSSGFYNEQFF. CDR3 in DNA: TGTGCCAGCAGCTCGGGGTTTTACAATGAGCAGTTCTTC. The full variable domain, its missing parts supplied by reference TRBV5-6 and TRBJ2-1, is DAGVTQSPTHLIKTRGQQVTLRCSPKSGHDTVSWYQQALGQGPQFIFQYYEEEERQRGNFPDRFSGHQFPNYSSELNVNALLLGDSALYLCASSSGFYNEQFFGPGTRLTVL.

V gene TRBV5-1 combines with J gene TRBJ2-5, with D unclear. V gave up 2 bases and J gave up 4 bases, with 3 bases separating them. Germline CDR1 is SGHRS and CDR2 is YFSETQ. This CDR3 contains 11 residues. CDR3 nucleotides: TGCGCCAGCAGCTTTCGAGAGACCCAGTACTTC. Translation gives CASSFRETQYF.

The CDR3 protein is CASSLSFASGRSSSYNEQFF. CDR3 sequence (DNA): TGTGCCAGCAGTTTATCCTTTGCTAGCGGGAGGAGTAGCTCCTACAATGAGCAGTTCTTC. The chain joins TRBV28 to TRBJ2-1; 11 bases agree with TRBD2. V trimming: 1 base; J trimming: 0 bases; junction bases outside the gene matches: 11. The CDR3 contains 20 residues. The germline V gene encodes CDR1 MDHEN and CDR2 SYDVKM.